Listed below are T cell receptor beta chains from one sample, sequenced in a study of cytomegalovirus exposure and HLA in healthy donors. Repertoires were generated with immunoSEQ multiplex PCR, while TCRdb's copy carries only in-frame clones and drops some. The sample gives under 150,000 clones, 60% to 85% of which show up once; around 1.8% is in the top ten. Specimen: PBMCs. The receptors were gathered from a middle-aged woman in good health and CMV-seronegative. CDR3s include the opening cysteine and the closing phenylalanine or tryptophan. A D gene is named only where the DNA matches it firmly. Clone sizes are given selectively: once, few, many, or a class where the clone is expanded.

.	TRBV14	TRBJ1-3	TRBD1	CASTGQGRNTIYF	TGTGCCAGCACGGGACAGGGAAGAAACACCATATATTTT
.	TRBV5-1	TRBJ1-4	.	CASSPPQGPGATNEKLFF	TGCGCCAGCAGCCCACCACAGGGTCCGGGTGCAACTAATGAAAAACTGTTTTTT
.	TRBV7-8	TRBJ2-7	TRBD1	CASSLPGQGIYEQYF	TGTGCCAGCAGCTTACCGGGACAGGGGATTTACGAGCAGTACTTC
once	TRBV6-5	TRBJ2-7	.	CASSGNRDEQYF	TGTGCCAGCAGCGGTAACAGAGACGAGCAGTACTTC
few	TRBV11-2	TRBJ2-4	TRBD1	CASTGQGTNIQYF	TGTGCCAGCACCGGACAGGGTACGAACATTCAGTACTTC
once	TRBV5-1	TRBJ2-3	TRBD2	CASSLGLLGGGTDTQYF	TGCGCCAGCAGCTTGGGGCTTCTGGGGGGGGGCACAGATACGCAGTATTTT
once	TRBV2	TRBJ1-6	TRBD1	CASRATGLGNSPLHF	TGTGCCAGCAGAGCGACAGGGCTGGGTAATTCACCCCTCCACTTT
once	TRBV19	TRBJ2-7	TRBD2	CASSIAAGEGEQYF	TGTGCCAGTAGTATAGCGGCGGGGGAGGGCGAGCAGTACTTC
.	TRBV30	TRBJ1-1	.	CAWMRENTEAFF	TGTGCCTGGATGAGGGAGAACACTGAAGCTTTCTTT
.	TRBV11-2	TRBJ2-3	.	CASSLDVGADTQYF	TGTGCCAGCAGCTTAGACGTGGGGGCTGATACGCAGTATTTT
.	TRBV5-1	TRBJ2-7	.	CASSLGTTGDEQYF	TGCGCCAGCAGCTTGGGCACGACGGGAGACGAGCAGTACTTC
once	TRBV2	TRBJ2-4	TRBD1	CASSQEQGARTYVKNIQYF	TGTGCCAGCAGCCAAGAACAGGGGGCGCGGACTTATGTCAAAAACATTCAGTACTTC
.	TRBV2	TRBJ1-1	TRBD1	CASNDKQGRTEAFF	TGTGCCAGCAATGATAAACAGGGGAGGACTGAAGCTTTCTTT
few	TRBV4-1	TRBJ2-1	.	CASSQPIEGYEQFF	TGCGCCAGCAGCCAACCGATAGAGGGTTATGAGCAGTTCTTC
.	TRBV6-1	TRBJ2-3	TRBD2	CASSEAQRGPDSTDTQYF	TGTGCCAGCAGTGAAGCACAGCGGGGGCCCGATAGCACAGATACGCAGTATTTT
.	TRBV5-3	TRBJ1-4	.	CARSFADEKLFF	TGTGCCAGAAGCTTTGCGGATGAAAAACTGTTTTTT
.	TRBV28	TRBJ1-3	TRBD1	CASSGTEGGNTIYF	TGTGCCAGCAGTGGGACAGAGGGTGGAAACACCATATATTTT
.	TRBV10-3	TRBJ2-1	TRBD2	CAISLAGGNEQFF	TGTGCCATCAGTTTAGCGGGAGGGAATGAGCAGTTCTTC
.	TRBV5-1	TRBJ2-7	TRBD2	CASREGLAGVDEQYF	TGCGCCAGCAGAGAGGGACTAGCGGGAGTGGACGAGCAGTACTTC
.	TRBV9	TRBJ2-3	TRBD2	CASSVRPSGEGDTQYF	TGTGCCAGCAGCGTAAGGCCTAGCGGGGAGGGAGATACGCAGTATTTT
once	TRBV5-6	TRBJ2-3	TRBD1	CASSQRTGSTDTQYF	TGTGCCAGCAGCCAACGGACAGGTTCCACAGATACGCAGTATTTT
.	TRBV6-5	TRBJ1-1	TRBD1	CASSGTGEAFF	TGTGCCAGCAGTGGGACAGGGGAAGCTTTCTTT
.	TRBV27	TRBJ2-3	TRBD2	CASSLMGIGDSGTYTDTQYF	TGTGCCAGCAGTTTAATGGGAATCGGGGATAGCGGGACCTACACAGATACGCAGTATTTT
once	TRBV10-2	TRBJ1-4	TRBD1	CASSETGGGYEKLFF	TGCGCCAGCAGTGAGACAGGGGGTGGGTATGAAAAACTGTTTTTT
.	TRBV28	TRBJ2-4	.	CASRTDGAKNIQYF	TGTGCCAGCAGAACTGATGGAGCCAAAAACATTCAGTACTTC
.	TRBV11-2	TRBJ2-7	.	CASSFDLAIDEQYF	TGTGCCAGCAGCTTCGACCTAGCAATCGACGAGCAGTACTTC
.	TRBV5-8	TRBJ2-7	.	CASSGPTGVGEQYF	TGTGCCAGCAGCGGTCCGACGGGGGTGGGCGAGCAGTACTTC
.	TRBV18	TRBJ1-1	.	CASSPNRGAEAFF	TGTGCCAGCTCACCAAACCGAGGCGCTGAAGCTTTCTTT
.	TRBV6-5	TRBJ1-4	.	CASKRQAATNEKLFF	TGTGCCAGCAAACGACAGGCCGCAACTAATGAAAAACTGTTTTTT
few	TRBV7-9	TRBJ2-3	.	CASSLEGQSTDTQYF	TGTGCCAGCAGCTTAGAAGGACAGAGCACAGATACGCAGTATTTT
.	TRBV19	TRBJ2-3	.	CASSIAASNVGDTQYF	TGTGCCAGTAGTATAGCGGCTAGCAATGTGGGAGATACGCAGTATTTT
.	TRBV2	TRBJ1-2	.	CASSDDSSYGYTF	TGTGCCAGCAGTGATGACAGCTCCTATGGCTACACCTTC
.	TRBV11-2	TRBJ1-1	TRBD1	CASSTTQGGTEAFF	TGTGCCAGCAGCACCACACAGGGGGGAACTGAAGCTTTCTTT
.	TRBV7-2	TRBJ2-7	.	CASSRGGGYEQYF	TGTGCCAGCAGCAGGGGGGGCGGATACGAGCAGTACTTC
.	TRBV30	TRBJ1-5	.	CAWITPAGRSHF	TGTGCCTGGATTACCCCGGCGGGGCGCAGTCATTTT
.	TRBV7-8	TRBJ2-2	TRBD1	CASRYTGAAGELFF	TGTGCCAGCAGGTACACAGGGGCGGCCGGGGAGCTGTTTTTT
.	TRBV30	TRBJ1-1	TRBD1	CAWSGVGYRDRGNTEAFF	TGTGCCTGGAGTGGAGTAGGGTACCGGGACAGGGGAAACACTGAAGCTTTCTTT
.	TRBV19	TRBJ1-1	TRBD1	CASSPGQGTNTEAFF	TGTGCCAGTAGTCCAGGACAGGGCACGAACACTGAAGCTTTCTTT
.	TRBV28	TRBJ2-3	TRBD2	CASSGLALVKGDTQYF	TGTGCCAGCAGCGGACTAGCGCTGGTAAAGGGAGATACGCAGTATTTT
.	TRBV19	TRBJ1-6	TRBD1	CASSGIGTEYSPLHF	TGTGCCAGTAGTGGGATTGGGACAGAATATTCACCCCTCCACTTT
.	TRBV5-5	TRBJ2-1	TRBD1	CASSPGTGYNEQFF	TGTGCCAGCAGCCCGGGGACAGGGTACAATGAGCAGTTCTTC
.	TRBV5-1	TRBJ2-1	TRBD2	CASSFSGGEQFF	TGCGCCAGCAGCTTTAGCGGGGGTGAGCAGTTCTTC
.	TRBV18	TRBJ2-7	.	CASSPRQGALGQYF	TGTGCCAGCTCACCACGGCAGGGCGCATTGGGGCAGTACTTC
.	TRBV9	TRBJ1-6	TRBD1	CASSVEDRVGNPLHF	TGTGCCAGCAGCGTAGAGGACAGGGTGGGCAATCCCCTCCACTTT
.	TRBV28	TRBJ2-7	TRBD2	CASSLRGGRAPDEQYF	TGTGCCAGCAGTTTAAGGGGCGGGAGGGCCCCCGACGAGCAGTACTTC
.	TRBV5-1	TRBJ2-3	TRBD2	CASSGTSGGDTQYF	TGCGCCAGCAGCGGGACTAGCGGGGGGGATACGCAGTATTTT
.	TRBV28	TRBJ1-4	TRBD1	CASSSTGQGGEKLFF	TGTGCCAGCAGTTCCACCGGACAGGGGGGTGAAAAACTGTTTTTT
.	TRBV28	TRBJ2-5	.	CASRQGQKTQYF	TGTGCCAGCAGACAGGGCCAGAAGACCCAGTACTTC
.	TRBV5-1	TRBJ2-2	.	CASSWQQGGTGELFF	TGCGCCAGCAGCTGGCAACAGGGTGGCACCGGGGAGCTGTTTTTT
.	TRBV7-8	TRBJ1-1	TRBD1	CASSLLRGHTEAFF	TGTGCCAGCAGCTTACTCAGGGGGCACACTGAAGCTTTCTTT
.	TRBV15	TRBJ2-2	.	CATSREAFKPGGELFF	TGTGCCACCAGCAGAGAAGCCTTCAAACCGGGCGGGGAGCTGTTTTTT